This section outlines one T cell receptor beta chain sequence together with its context. The entry originates in a study of blood T cell repertoires in COVID-19. The CDR3 runs 15 residues. Germline lookup yields CDR1 SNHLY and CDR2 FYNNEI. The V end lost 6 bases, the J end lost 0 bases, and 12 bases lay between the germline ends. Method: immunoSEQ multiplex PCR; TCRdb's copy keeps in-frame clones and lacks some. The repertoire consists of fewer than 75,000 clones, with less than 90% occurring once and the leading ten covering 4.4%. The chain couples TRBV2 to TRBJ1-3; unclear D gene. The specimen was peripheral blood. The receptor was isolated from a man in his forties or fifties with active COVID-19. This chain's CDR3 is CASRMDGNSGNTIYF. The CDR3, as DNA: TGTGCCAGCAGGATGGACGGGAACTCTGGAAACACCATATATTTT.